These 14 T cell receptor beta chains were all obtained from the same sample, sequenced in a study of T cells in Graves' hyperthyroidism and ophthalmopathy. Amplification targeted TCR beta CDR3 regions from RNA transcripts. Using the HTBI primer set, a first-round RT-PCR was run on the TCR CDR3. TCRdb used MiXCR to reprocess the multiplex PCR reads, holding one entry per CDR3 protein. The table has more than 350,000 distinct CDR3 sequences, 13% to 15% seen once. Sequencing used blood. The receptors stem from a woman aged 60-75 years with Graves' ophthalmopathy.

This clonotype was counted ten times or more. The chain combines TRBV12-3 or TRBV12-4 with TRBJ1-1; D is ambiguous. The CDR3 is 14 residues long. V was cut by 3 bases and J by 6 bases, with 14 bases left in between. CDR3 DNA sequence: TGTGCCAGCAGTTTTGGCATCAGTCTCGCTGAAGCTTTCTTT. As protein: CASSFGISLAEAFF.

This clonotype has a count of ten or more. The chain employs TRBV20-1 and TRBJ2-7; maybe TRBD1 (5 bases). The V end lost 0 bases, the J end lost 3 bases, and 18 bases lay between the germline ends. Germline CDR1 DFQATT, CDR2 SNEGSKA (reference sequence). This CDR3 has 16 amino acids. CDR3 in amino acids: CSARDPTLGDHYEQYF. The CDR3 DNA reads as TGCAGTGCTAGAGATCCAACCCTAGGGGATCACTACGAGCAGTACTTC.

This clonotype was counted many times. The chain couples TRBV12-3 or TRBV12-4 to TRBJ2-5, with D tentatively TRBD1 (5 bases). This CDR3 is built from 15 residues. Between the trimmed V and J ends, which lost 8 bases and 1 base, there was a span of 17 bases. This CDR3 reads CASVSPQEPQETQYF. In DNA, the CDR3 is TGTGCCAGCGTATCACCACAGGAACCCCAAGAGACCCAGTACTTC.

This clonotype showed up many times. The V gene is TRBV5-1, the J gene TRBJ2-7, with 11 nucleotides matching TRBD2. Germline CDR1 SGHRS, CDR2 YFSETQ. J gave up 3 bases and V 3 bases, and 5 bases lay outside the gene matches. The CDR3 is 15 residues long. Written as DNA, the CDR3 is TGCGCCAGCAGCTCGGGGGGGACTAGCGGCTACGAGCAGTACTTC. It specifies CASSSGGTSGYEQYF.

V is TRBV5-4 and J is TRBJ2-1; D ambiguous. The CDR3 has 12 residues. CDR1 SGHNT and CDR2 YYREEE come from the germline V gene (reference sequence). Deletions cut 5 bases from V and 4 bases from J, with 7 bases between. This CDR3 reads CASRLTYNEQFF. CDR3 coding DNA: TGTGCCAGCAGATTGACTTACAATGAGCAGTTCTTC.

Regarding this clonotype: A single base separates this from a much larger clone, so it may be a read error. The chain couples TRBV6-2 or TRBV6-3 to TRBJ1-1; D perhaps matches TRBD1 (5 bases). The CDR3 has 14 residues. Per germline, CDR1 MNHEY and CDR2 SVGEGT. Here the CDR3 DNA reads TGTGCCAGCAGTTACAGGGGCCTGAACACTGAAGCTTCCTTT. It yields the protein CASSYRGLNTEASF.

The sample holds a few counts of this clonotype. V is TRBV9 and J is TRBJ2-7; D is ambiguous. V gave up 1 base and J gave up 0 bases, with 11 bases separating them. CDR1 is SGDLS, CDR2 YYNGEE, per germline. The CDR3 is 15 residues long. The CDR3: CASSVLDVSSYEQYF. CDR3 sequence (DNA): TGTGCCAGCAGCGTATTGGACGTCAGCTCCTACGAGCAGTACTTC.

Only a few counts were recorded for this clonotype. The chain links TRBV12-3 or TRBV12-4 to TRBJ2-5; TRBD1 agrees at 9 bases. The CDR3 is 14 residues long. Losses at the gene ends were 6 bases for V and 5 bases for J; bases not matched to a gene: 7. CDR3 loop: CASRLQGAGETQYF. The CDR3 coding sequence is TGTGCCAGCAGGCTACAGGGGGCGGGGGAGACCCAGTACTTC.

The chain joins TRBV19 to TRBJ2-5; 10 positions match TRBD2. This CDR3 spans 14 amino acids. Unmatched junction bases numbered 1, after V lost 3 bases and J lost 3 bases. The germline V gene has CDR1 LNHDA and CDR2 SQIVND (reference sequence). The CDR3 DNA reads TGTGCCAGTAGTATCGGACTAGCGGAAGAGACCCAGTACTTC. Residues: CASSIGLAEETQYF.

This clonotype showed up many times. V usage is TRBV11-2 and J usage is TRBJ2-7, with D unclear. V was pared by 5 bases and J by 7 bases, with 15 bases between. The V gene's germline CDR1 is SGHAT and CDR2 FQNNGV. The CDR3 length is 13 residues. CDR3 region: CASSPVLSGEQYF. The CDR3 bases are TGTGCCAGCAGCCCCGTCCTTAGTGGAGAGCAGTACTTC.

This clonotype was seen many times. The CDR3 DNA sequence: TGTGCCAGCAGTGCCCCCGGGACCCGGGTCACCGGGGAGCTGTTTTTT. Amino acids: CASSAPGTRVTGELFF. The gene calls are TRBV2 and TRBJ2-2; D possibly matches TRBD1 or TRBD2 (5 bases each). Trimming removed 4 bases at V and 4 bases at J, with 16 bases between. The CDR3 consists of 16 residues. Germline lookup yields CDR1 SNHLY and CDR2 FYNNEI.

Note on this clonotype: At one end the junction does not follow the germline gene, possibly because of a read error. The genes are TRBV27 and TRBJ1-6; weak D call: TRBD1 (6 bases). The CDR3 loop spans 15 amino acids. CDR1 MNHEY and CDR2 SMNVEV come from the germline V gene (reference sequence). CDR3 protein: CASSSNGQSRSPPHF. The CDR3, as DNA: TGTGCCAGCAGTTCGAACGGACAGAGTCGTTCACCCCCCCACTTT.

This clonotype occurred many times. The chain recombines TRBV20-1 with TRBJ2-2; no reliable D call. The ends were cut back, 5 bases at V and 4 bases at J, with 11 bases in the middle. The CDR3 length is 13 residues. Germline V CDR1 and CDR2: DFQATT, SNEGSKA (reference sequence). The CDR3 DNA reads TGCAGTGCTCGGAGACCTGGCACCGGGGAGCTGTTTTTT. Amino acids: CSARRPGTGELFF.

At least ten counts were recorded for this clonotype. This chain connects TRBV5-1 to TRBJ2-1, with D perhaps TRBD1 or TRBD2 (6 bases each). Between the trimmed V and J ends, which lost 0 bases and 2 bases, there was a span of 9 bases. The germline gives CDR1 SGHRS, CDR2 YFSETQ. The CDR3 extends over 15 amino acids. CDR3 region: CASSLEGGAYNEQFF. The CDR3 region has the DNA TGCGCCAGCAGCTTGGAGGGGGGAGCCTACAATGAGCAGTTCTTC.